This T cell receptor (beta chain) was found in a study of neurological immune-mediated disorders. Whole-study results and caveats: None of the CDR3 amino acid sequences found in expanded clones was shared across subjects. This suggests that the TCR-beta repertoires were private in all groups.

TCRdb re-called the 5' RACE reads with MiXCR, one entry per CDR3 protein. The profile covers about 90,000 distinct CDR3 sequences, with less than 15% appearing a single time and approximately 5% taken by the ten largest. This clonotype has at least ten counts. What it binds is not known. The time point is: longitudinal time-point 2. Sample: PBMCs. The origin of this receptor is a female donor with HTLV-1-associated myelopathy (HAM/TSP).

The CDR3 region has the DNA TGTGCCAGCAGCTCCACGGGGGGCCCCACAGATACGCAGTATTTT. It is translated as CASSSTGGPTDTQYF. V gene TRBV4-2 combines with J gene TRBJ2-3, with a weak D call TRBD2 (7 bases). Germline V CDR1 and CDR2: LGHNA, YNFKEQ. The CDR3 has 15 amino acids. V was cut by 5 bases and J by 2 bases, with 14 bases left in between.